The entry that follows covers one T cell receptor (beta chain) sequence. Its target is unknown. This sample was taken from a study of T cells in Graves' hyperthyroidism and ophthalmopathy. TCR beta CDR3 regions were amplified from RNA transcripts. Using the HTBI primer set, a first-round RT-PCR was run on the TCR CDR3. TCRdb re-called the multiplex PCR reads with MiXCR, one entry per CDR3 protein. The table shows 600,000 or so distinct CDR3 sequences, with under 60% occurring only once. An absence of ophthalmopathy progression within 18 months meant stable Graves' hyperthyroidism. Hyperthyroidism was newly diagnosed in patients aged 18 to 65 (duration under 2 months). Diagnoses used clinical symptoms, serum thyroxine and TRAb, thyroid ultrasound and orbital computed tomography. The CDR3 spans 16 residues. Per germline, CDR1 SGDLS and CDR2 YYNGEE. Losses at the gene ends were 4 bases for V and 2 bases for J; bases not matched to a gene: 10.

Overall study findings and caveats: Blood also held most thyroid clonotypes expanded beyond 0.001.

Sequencing input: peripheral blood or thyroid tissue (not recorded which). The chain couples TRBV9 to TRBJ2-7, with TRBD1 identical over 9 bases. The receptor was isolated from a woman under 30 with Graves' hyperthyroidism. The CDR3 region has the DNA TGTGCCAGCAGCCACCTGGGACAGGGTCGAACCTACGAGCAGTACTTC. Its protein product is CASSHLGQGRTYEQYF.